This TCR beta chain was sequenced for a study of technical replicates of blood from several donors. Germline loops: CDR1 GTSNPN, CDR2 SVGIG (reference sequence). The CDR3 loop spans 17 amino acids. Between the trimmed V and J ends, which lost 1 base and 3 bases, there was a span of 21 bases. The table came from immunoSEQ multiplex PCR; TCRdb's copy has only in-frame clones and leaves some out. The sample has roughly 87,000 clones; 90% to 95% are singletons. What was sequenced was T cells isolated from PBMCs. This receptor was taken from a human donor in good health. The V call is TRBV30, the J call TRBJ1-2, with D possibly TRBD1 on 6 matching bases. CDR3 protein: CAWSGLNPGHRDYGYTF. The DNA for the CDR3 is TGTGCCTGGAGTGGACTAAACCCGGGACACCGGGACTATGGCTACACCTTC.